This TCR beta chain was captured by sequencing in a study of shared clonotypes between healthy human individuals. Profiled with immunoSEQ multiplex PCR; TCRdb holds only in-frame clones, not every one. The sample includes some 500,000 clones, approximately 95% of them seen just once. Study results and limitations: Investigators expected sequencing depth to affect clonotype sharing among donors.

As for this clone: Its target is unknown.

V was pared by 2 bases and J by 4 bases, with 10 bases between. This CDR3 is 14 amino acids long. Germline CDR1 reads MNHEY; CDR2 reads SVGAGI. Sequences were obtained from naive CD4+ T cells sorted from blood. Subset here: CD45RA+ positively selected. The chain recombines TRBV6-5 with TRBJ2-3, with D tentatively TRBD2 (6 bases). This sequence originates from a woman younger than 45 in good health. The CDR3 DNA sequence: TGTGCCAGCAGTTACCGCGGGAAATCAGATACGCAGTATTTT. As protein: CASSYRGKSDTQYF.